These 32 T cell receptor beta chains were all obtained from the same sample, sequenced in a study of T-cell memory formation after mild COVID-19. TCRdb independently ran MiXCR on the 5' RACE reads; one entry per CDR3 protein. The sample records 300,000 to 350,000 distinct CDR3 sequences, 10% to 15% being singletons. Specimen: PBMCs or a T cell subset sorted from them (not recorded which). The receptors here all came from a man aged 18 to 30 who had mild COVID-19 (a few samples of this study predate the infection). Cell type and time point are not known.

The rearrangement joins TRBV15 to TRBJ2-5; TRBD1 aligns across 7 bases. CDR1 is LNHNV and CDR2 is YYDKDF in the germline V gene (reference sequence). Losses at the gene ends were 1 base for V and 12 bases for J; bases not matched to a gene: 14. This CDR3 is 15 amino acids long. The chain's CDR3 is CATSRVTLDRLPEYF. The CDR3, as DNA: TGTGCCACCAGCAGAGTTACTCTGGACAGGCTCCCTGAGTACTTC.

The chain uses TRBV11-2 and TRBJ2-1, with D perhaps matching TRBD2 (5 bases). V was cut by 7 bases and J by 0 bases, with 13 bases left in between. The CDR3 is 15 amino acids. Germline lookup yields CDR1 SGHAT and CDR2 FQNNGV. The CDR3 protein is CASITTGNSYNEQFF. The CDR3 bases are TGTGCCAGCATCACGACGGGAAACTCCTACAATGAGCAGTTCTTC.

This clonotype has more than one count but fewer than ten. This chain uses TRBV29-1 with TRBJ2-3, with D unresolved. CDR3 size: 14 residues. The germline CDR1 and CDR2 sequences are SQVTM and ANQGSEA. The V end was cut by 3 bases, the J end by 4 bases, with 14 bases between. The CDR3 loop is CSVEVSAGPDTQYF. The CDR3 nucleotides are TGCAGCGTTGAGGTCAGCGCAGGTCCAGATACGCAGTATTTT.

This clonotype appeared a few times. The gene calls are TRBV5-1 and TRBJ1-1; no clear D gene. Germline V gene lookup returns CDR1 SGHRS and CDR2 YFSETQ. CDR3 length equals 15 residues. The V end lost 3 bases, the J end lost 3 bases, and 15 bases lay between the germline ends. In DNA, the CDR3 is TGCGCCAGCAGCTCCCTCGATGGACCGTACACTGAAGCTTTCTTT. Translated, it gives CASSSLDGPYTEAFF.

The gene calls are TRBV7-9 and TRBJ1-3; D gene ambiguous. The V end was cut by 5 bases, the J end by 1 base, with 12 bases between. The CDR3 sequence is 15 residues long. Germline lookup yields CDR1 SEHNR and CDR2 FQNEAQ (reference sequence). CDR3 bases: TGTGCCAGCAGCCCTCCGGGAGGATCTGGAAACACCATATATTTT. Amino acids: CASSPPGGSGNTIYF. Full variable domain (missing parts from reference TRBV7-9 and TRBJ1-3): DTGVSQNPRHKITKRGQNVTFRCDPISEHNRLYWYRQTLGQGPEFLTYFQNEAQLEKSRLLSDRFSAERPKGSFSTLEIQRTEQGDSAMYLCASSPPGGSGNTIYFGEGSWLTVV.

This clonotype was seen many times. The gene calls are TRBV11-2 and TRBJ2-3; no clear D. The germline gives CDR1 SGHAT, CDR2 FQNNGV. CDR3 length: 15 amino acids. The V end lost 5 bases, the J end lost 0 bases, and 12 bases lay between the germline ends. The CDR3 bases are TGTGCCAGCAGCCCGACACCTCTAAGCACAGATACGCAGTATTTT. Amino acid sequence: CASSPTPLSTDTQYF.

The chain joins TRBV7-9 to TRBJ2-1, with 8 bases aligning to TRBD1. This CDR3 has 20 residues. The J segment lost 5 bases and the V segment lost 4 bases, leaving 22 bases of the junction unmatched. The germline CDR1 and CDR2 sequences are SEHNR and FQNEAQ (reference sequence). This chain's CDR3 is CASSSEGTGPKPMGNNEQFF. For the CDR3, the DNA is TGTGCCAGCAGCTCAGAAGGGACAGGTCCGAAGCCTATGGGTAACAATGAGCAGTTCTTC.

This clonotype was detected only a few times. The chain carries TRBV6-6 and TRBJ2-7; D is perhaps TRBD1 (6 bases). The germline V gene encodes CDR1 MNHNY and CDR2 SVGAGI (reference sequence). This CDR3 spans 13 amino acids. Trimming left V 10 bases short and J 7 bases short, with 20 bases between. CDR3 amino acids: CATSPRDTGEQYV. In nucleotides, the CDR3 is TGTGCCACCAGCCCCAGGGACACTGGAGAGCAGTACGTC.

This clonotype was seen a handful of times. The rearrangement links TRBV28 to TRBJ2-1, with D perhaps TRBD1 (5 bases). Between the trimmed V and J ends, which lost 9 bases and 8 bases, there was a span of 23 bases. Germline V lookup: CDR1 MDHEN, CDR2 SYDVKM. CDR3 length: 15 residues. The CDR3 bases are TGTGCCAGTGGCTCACTGGGGCTAGGGCAGGATGAGCAGTTCTTC. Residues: CASGSLGLGQDEQFF. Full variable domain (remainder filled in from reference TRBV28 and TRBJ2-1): DVKVTQSSRYLVKRTGEKVFLECVQDMDHENMFWYRQDPGLGLRLIYFSYDVKMKEKGDIPEGYSVSREKKERFSLILESASTNQTSMYLCASGSLGLGQDEQFFGPGTRLTVL.

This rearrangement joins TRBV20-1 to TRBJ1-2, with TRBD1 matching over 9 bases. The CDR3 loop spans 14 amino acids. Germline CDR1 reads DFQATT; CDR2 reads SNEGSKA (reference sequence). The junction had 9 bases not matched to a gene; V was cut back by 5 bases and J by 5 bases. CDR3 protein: CSARIQGAGYGYTF. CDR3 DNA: TGCAGTGCTCGTATACAGGGGGCGGGGTATGGCTACACCTTC.

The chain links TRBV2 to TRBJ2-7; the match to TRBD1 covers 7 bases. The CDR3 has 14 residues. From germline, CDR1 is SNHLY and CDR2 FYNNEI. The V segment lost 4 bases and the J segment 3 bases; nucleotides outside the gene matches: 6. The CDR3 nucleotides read TGTGCCAGCAGTGGGGGGACAGCATACTACGAGCAGTACTTC. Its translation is CASSGGTAYYEQYF.

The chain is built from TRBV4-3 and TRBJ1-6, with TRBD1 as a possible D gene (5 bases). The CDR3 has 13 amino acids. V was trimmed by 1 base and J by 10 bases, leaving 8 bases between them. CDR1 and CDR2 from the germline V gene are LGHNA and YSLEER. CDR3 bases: TGCGCCAGCAGCCAAGGCAGGGACTCACCCCTCCACTTT. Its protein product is CASSQGRDSPLHF.

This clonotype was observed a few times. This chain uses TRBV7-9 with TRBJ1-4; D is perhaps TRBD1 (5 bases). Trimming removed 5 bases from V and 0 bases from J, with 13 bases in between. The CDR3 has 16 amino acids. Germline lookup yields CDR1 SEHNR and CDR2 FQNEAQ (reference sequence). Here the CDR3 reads CASSTGTVTTNEKLFF. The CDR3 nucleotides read TGTGCCAGCAGCACTGGGACGGTTACAACTAATGAAAAACTGTTTTTT.

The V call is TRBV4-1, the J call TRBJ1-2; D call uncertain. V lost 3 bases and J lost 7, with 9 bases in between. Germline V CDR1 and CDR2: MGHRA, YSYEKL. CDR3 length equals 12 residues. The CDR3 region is CASSHPGGGYTF. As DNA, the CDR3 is TGCGCCAGCAGCCACCCGGGCGGTGGCTACACCTTC.

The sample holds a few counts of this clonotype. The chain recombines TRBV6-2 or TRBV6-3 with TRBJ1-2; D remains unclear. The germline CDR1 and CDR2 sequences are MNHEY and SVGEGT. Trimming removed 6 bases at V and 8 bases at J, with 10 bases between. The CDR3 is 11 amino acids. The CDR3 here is CASSGLLGYTF. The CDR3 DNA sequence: TGTGCCAGCAGCGGCCTCTTGGGCTACACCTTC.

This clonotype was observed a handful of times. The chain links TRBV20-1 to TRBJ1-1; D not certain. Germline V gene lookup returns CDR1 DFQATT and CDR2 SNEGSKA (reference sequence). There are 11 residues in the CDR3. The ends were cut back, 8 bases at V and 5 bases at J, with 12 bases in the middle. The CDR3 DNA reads TGCAGTATACCCTCGAGGACTGAAGCTTTCTTT. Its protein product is CSIPSRTEAFF.

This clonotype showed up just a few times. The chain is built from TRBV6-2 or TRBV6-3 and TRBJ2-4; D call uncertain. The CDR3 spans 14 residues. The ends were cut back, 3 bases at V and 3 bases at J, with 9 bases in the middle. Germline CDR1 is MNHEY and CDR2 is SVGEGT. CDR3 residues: CASSYHGDKNIQYF. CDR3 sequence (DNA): TGTGCCAGCAGTTATCACGGAGACAAAAACATTCAGTACTTC.

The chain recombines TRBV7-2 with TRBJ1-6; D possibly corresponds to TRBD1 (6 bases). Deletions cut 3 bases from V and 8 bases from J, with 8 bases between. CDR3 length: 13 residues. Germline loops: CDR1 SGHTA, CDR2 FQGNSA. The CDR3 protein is CASSFGQYSPLHF. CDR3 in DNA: TGTGCCAGCAGCTTCGGACAGTATTCACCCCTCCACTTT.

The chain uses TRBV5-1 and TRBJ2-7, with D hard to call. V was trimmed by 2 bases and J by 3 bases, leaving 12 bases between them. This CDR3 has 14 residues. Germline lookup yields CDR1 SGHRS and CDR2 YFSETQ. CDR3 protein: CASSFGPASYEQYF. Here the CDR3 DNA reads TGCGCCAGCAGCTTCGGGCCCGCAAGCTACGAGCAGTACTTC.

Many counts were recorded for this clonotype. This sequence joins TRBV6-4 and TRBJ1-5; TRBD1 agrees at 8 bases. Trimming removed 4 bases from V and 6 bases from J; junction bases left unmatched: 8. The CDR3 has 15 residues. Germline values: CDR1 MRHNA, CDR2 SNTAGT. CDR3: CASSAEDRGGQPQHF. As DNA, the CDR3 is TGTGCCAGCAGTGCCGAAGACAGGGGCGGTCAGCCCCAGCATTTT.

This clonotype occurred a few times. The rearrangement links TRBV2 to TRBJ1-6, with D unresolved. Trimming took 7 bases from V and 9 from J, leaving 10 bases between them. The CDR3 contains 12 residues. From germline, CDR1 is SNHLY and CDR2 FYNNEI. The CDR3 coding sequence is TGTGCCAGCAAAAGCGACATTTCACCCCTCCACTTT. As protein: CASKSDISPLHF.

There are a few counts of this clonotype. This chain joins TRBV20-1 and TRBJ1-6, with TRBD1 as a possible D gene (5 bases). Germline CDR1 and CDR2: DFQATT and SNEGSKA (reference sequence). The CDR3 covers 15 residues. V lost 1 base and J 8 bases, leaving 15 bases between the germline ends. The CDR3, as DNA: TGCAGTGCTAGAGTTCAGGGTTGGAGCTATTCACCCCTCCACTTT. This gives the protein CSARVQGWSYSPLHF.

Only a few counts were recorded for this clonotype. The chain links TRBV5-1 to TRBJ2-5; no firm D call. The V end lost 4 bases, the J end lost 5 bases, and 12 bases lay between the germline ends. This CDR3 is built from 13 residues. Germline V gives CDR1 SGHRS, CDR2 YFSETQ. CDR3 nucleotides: TGCGCCAGCAGCGGAACTGGCATGGAGACCCAGTACTTC. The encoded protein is CASSGTGMETQYF.

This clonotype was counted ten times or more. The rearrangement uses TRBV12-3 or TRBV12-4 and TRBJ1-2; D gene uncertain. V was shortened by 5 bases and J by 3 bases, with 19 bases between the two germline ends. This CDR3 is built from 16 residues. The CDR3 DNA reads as TGTGCCAGCAGTCCAACCGGGCCTCAGACCTACTATGGCTACACCTTC. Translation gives CASSPTGPQTYYGYTF.

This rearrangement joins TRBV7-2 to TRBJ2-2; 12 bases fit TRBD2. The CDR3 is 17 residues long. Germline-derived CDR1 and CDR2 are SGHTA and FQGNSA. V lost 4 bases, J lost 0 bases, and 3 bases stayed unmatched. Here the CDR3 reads CASSSLAGGTNTGELFF. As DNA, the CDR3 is TGTGCCAGCAGCTCACTAGCGGGGGGCACGAACACCGGGGAGCTGTTTTTT. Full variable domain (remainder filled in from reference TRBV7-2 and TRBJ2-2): GAGVSQSPSNKVTEKGKDVELRCDPISGHTALYWYRQSLGQGLEFLIYFQGNSAPDKSGLPSDRFSAERTGGSVSTLTIQRTQQEDSAVYLCASSSLAGGTNTGELFFGEGSRLTVL.

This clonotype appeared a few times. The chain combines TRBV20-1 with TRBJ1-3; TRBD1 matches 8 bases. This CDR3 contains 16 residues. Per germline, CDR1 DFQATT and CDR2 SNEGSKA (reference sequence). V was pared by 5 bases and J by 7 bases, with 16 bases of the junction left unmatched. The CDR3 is CSAYSGQGNPSNTIYF. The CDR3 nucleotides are TGCAGTGCTTATTCCGGACAGGGTAATCCCTCGAACACCATATATTTT.

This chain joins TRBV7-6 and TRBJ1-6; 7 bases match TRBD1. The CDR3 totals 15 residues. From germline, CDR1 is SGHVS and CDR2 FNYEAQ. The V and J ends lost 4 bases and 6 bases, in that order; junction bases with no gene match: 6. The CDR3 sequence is CASSSYTGVNSPLHF. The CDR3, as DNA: TGTGCCAGCAGCTCATATACAGGGGTTAATTCACCCCTCCACTTT.

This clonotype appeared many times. CDR3 DNA: TGCGCCAGCAGCTTGGCCGGGAGGGGGGCCCCCCCAGATACGCAGTATTTT. Translating it yields CASSLAGRGAPPDTQYF. J is TRBJ2-3 and V is TRBV5-1; 8 bases agree with TRBD2. Losses at the gene ends were 0 bases for V and 4 bases for J; bases not matched to a gene: 10. The CDR3 is 17 amino acids. Germline CDR1 and CDR2: SGHRS and YFSETQ.

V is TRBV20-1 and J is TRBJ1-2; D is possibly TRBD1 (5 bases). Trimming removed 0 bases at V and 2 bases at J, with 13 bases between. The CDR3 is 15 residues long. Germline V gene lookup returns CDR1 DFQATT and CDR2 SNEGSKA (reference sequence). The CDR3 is CSARDGAKGNYGYTF. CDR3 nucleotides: TGCAGTGCTAGAGATGGGGCCAAGGGAAACTATGGCTACACCTTC.

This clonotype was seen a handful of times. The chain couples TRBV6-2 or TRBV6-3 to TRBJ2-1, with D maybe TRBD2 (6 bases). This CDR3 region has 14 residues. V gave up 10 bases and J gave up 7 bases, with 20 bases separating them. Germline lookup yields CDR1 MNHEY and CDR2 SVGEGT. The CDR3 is CATEPRGGKNEQFF. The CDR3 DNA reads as TGTGCCACCGAGCCGCGGGGAGGCAAGAATGAGCAGTTCTTC.

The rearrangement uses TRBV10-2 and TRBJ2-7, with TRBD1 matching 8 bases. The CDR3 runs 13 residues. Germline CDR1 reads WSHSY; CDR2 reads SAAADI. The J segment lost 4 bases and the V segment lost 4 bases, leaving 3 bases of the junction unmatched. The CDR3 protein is CASSAGGYYEQYV. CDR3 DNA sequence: TGCGCCAGCAGTGCAGGGGGCTATTACGAGCAGTACGTC.

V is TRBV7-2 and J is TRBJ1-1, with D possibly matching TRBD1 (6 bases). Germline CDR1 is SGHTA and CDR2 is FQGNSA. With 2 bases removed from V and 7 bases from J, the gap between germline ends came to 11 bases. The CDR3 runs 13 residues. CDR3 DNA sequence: TGTGCCAGCAGCTTATCAGCCAGGGGTGAAGCTTTCTTT. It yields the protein CASSLSARGEAFF.